The TCR beta chain described here comes from a study of shared clonotypes between healthy human individuals. Study outcomes and limitations: Some clonotypes were shared by all four sorted-subset donors, while others were not shared. The non-shared ones had lower generation probabilities than the shared ones.

The donor cohort consisted entirely of Caucasian adults residing in Nashville, Tennessee. The CD4+ fraction was divided into a CD45RA+ naive subset and a CD45RA-negative memory subset. Using immunoSEQ multiplex PCR, the repertoire was profiled, and TCRdb retains in-frame clones only, with some absent. Seen here are more than 2,000,000 clones, around nine tenths observed once, and the top ten hold 0.13% to 0.15%. On this clone itself: Its antigen is currently unknown.

The specimen was naive CD4+ T cells sorted from blood. Noted subset: CD45RA+ positively selected. The receptor's source is a man aged 18 to 30 in good health.

In DNA, the CDR3 is TGCAGCGCAGGGGGACTAGCGGGGCGCACAGATACGCAGTATTTT. The encoded protein is CSAGGLAGRTDTQYF. The chain uses TRBV29-1 and TRBJ2-3; TRBD2 agrees at 13 bases. Germline V gene lookup returns CDR1 SQVTM and CDR2 ANQGSEA. The CDR3 runs 15 residues. V gave up 7 bases and J gave up 1 base; unmatched junction bases: 5.